The T cell receptor (beta chain) under discussion was sequenced for a study of regulatory T cells in long-lasting Graves disease. The time point: persistent/refractory GD, antithyroid drugs over 5 years with positive TRAb. From PBMCs, RNA was extracted and then used to make the TCR library. EDTA tubes collected approximately 10 milliliters of peripheral blood. Assembly of TCR beta libraries relied on iRepertoire HTBI primers together with Arm-PCR of CDR3 regions. From the multiplex PCR reads, TCRdb called clonotypes with MiXCR, one entry per CDR3 protein. This table has a few hundred thousand distinct CDR3 sequences, 23% appearing once. The CDR3 sequence is 15 residues long. From germline, CDR1 is SGHAT and CDR2 FQNNGV. V trimming: 5 bases; J trimming: 3 bases; junction bases outside the gene matches: 10.

The receptor was isolated from a female donor with Graves disease. The gene calls are TRBV11-2 and TRBJ2-7; 7 bases map to TRBD1. Sample: peripheral blood mononuclear cells (PBMCs), taken when the disease was refractory, from a patient treated with antithyroid drugs. In nucleotides, the CDR3 is TGTGCCAGCAGCACGAACCGGGACAGCCTCTACGAGCAGTACTTC. Translated, it gives CASSTNRDSLYEQYF.